A selection of T cell receptor beta chains follows, all from one sample in a study of T-cell reconstitution after alpha-beta-depleted transplantation in children. TCRdb recomputed calls from the PCR reads with MiXCR, one row per CDR3 protein. The sample contains around 300,000 distinct CDR3 sequences, about a quarter of which appear only once. The source was PBMCs, mostly from graft donor cells, collected 180 days after TCRalphabeta/CD19-depleted stem cell transplant. These receptors were collected from a male patient aged 5 to 17 who had a stem cell transplant for acute lymphoblastic leukemia, so the T cells may come from the graft donor. The CDR3 runs from the conserved cysteine through the conserved F or W. D genes are given only for firm matches. Rows may omit the clone size; those that give it use once, few, many or a size class.

TRBD2	NA	TRBJ2-3	TRBV12-3/TRBV12-4	CASNLAGGFTDTQYF	TGTGCCAGCAATCTAGCGGGAGGCTTCACAGATACGCAGTATTTT
NA	NA	TRBJ1-2	TRBV29-1	CSVEDGAGTNYGYTF	TGCAGCGTTGAAGACGGGGCAGGGACAAACTATGGCTACACCTTC
TRBD2	NA	TRBJ2-7	TRBV18	CASSRGLAAYEQYF	TGTGCCAGCTCACGGGGACTAGCGGCCTACGAGCAGTACTTC
NA	NA	TRBJ1-2	TRBV6-5	CASSYSTVTPRWYGYTF	TGTGCCAGCAGTTACTCGACAGTAACCCCTAGATGGTATGGCTACACCTTC
TRBD2	NA	TRBJ2-7	TRBV12-3/TRBV12-4	CASSLGSGGYYEQYF	TGTGCCAGCAGTTTAGGATCGGGGGGTTACTACGAGCAGTACTTC
TRBD2	NA	TRBJ2-3	TRBV27	CASRSPLAGVTDTQYF	TGTGCCAGCCGCTCCCCCCTTGCGGGAGTCACAGATACGCAGTATTTT
NA	NA	TRBJ1-4	TRBV6-5	CASSYFGTNEKLFF	TGTGCCAGCAGTTACTTCGGGACTAATGAAAAACTGTTTTTT
NA	few	TRBJ2-3	TRBV5-1	CASRRGSADTQYF	TGCGCCAGCAGGAGGGGGTCTGCAGATACGCAGTATTTT
NA	NA	TRBJ1-1	TRBV7-9	CDSSFPMNTEAFF	TGTGACAGCAGCTTCCCAATGAACACTGAAGCTTTCTTT
NA	NA	TRBJ2-5	TRBV24-1	CATSDRGQPQETQYF	TGTGCCACCAGTGATCGAGGACAGCCCCAAGAGACCCAGTACTTC
TRBD2	NA	TRBJ2-2	TRBV11-1	CASSHRTSGRAPQLGTGELFF	TGTGCCAGCAGCCACCGGACTAGCGGGAGGGCACCACAGCTGGGGACCGGGGAGCTGTTTTTT
NA	NA	TRBJ2-1	TRBV7-3	CASSVSPGLSNNEQFF	TGTGCCAGCAGCGTCTCTCCGGGACTGTCTAACAATGAGCAGTTCTTC
TRBD1	NA	TRBJ2-3	TRBV7-9	CASSQNYRGSDTQYF	TGTGCCAGCAGCCAAAATTACAGGGGGTCAGATACGCAGTATTTT
TRBD1	few	TRBJ1-1	TRBV5-1	CASSPGDSQTEAFF	TGCGCCAGCAGCCCTGGGGACAGTCAGACTGAAGCTTTCTTT
NA	NA	TRBJ2-5	TRBV29-1	CSVEPRNFQETQYF	TGCAGCGTTGAACCGAGGAATTTCCAAGAGACCCAGTACTTC
TRBD1	few	TRBJ1-1	TRBV11-2	CASSEMTGRNTEAFF	TGTGCCAGCAGCGAAATGACAGGGAGGAACACTGAAGCTTTCTTT
TRBD2	NA	TRBJ2-3	TRBV14	CASSRGSGGLLSTDTQYF	TGTGCCAGCAGCCGGGGGAGCGGGGGTCTCCTTAGCACAGATACGCAGTATTTT
NA	few	TRBJ1-4	TRBV25-1	CASSRAGGAGANEKLFF	TGTGCCAGCAGTCGCGCGGGGGGGGCTGGGGCTAATGAAAAACTGTTTTTT
NA	NA	TRBJ2-3	TRBV7-9	CASSSESDFLFTDTQYF	TGTGCCAGCAGCTCCGAGTCGGATTTTCTTTTCACAGATACGCAGTATTTT
NA	NA	TRBJ2-6	TRBV20-1	CSARVGSGANVLTF	TGCAGTGCTAGGGTGGGTTCTGGGGCCAACGTCCTGACTTTC
NA	many	TRBJ2-3	TRBV20-1	CSARDRLRGTDTQYF	TGCAGTGCTAGAGATCGCCTGCGCGGGACAGATACGCAGTATTTT
TRBD2	NA	TRBJ2-2	TRBV4-1	CASSQTLGLAGPNTGELFF	TGCGCCAGCAGCCAAACCCTCGGCCTAGCGGGACCTAACACCGGGGAGCTGTTTTTT
NA	once	TRBJ2-3	TRBV27	CASSQKASTLITDTQYF	TGTGCCAGCAGCCAAAAGGCTAGCACCCTTATCACAGATACGCAGTATTTT
NA	few	TRBJ2-7	TRBV2	CASSGGVGEQYF	TGTGCCAGCAGTGGGGGGGTTGGCGAGCAGTACTTC
NA	NA	TRBJ2-1	TRBV5-6	CASSYILAEQFF	TGTGCCAGCAGCTATATTCTAGCGGAGCAGTTCTTC
NA	NA	TRBJ2-1	TRBV29-1	CSVLVVVREQFF	TGCAGCGTTTTGGTGGTCGTCAGGGAGCAGTTCTTC
TRBD2	NA	TRBJ2-3	TRBV9	CASSVATSGAWIDTQYF	TGTGCCAGCAGCGTAGCCACTAGCGGGGCATGGATAGATACGCAGTATTTT
NA	few	TRBJ1-1	TRBV12-3/TRBV12-4	CASSPYSTEAFF	TGTGCCAGCAGCCCTTACAGCACTGAAGCTTTCTTT
NA	NA	TRBJ2-5	TRBV4-3	CASSQGEAPPETQYF	TGCGCCAGCAGCCAAGGGGAAGCCCCTCCGGAGACCCAGTACTTC
NA	NA	TRBJ2-1	TRBV7-6	CAIQSGELYNEQFF	TGTGCCATCCAAAGCGGAGAGCTCTACAATGAGCAGTTCTTC
TRBD2	few	TRBJ2-1	TRBV11-1	CASSQPRNPGLAKSSYNEQFF	TGTGCCAGCAGCCAACCACGCAATCCGGGACTAGCGAAAAGCTCCTACAATGAGCAGTTCTTC
TRBD1	NA	TRBJ2-7	TRBV5-1	CATTYDRDYEQYF	TGCGCCACCACGTACGACAGGGACTACGAGCAGTACTTC
TRBD2	few	TRBJ2-5	TRBV5-5	CASSLNSGTSDGTQYF	TGTGCCAGCAGCTTGAATTCCGGAACTAGCGACGGGACCCAGTACTTC
NA	NA	TRBJ2-1	TRBV7-9	CASRFVGSQFF	TGTGCCAGCAGGTTCGTGGGGAGTCAGTTCTTC
NA	NA	TRBJ2-6	TRBV5-1	CASSLDRPGLSGANVLTF	TGCGCCAGCAGCTTGGACAGGCCCGGCCTCTCTGGGGCCAACGTCCTGACTTTC
TRBD2	once	TRBJ2-2	TRBV11-2	CASSPSPGLAGGSNTGELFF	TGTGCCAGCAGCCCCAGCCCGGGACTAGCGGGAGGTAGTAACACCGGGGAGCTGTTTTTT
NA	NA	TRBJ2-2	TRBV12-5	CASGLGANTGELFF	TGTGCTAGTGGTTTGGGCGCGAACACCGGGGAGCTGTTTTTT
NA	few	TRBJ2-1	TRBV3-1	CASSQDTSSYNEQFF	TGTGCCAGCAGCCAAGACACTAGCTCCTACAATGAGCAGTTCTTC
TRBD1	NA	TRBJ1-2	TRBV25-1	CASSGRDRNYGYTF	TGTGCCAGCAGTGGCCGGGACAGAAACTATGGCTACACCTTC
TRBD2	NA	TRBJ2-1	TRBV20-1	CSARAGLVSHFF	TGCAGTGCTAGAGCCGGACTAGTTTCGCATTTCTTC
NA	NA	TRBJ2-1	TRBV12-3/TRBV12-4	CASRSETAYNEQFF	TGTGCCAGCAGGTCAGAGACAGCCTACAATGAGCAGTTCTTC
NA	many	TRBJ2-1	TRBV7-2	CASSLQAGSNEQFF	TGTGCCAGCAGCTTACAGGCGGGGAGCAATGAGCAGTTCTTC
TRBD2	few	TRBJ2-3	TRBV20-1	CSASERGGWDTQYF	TGCAGTGCTAGCGAGCGGGGGGGTTGGGATACGCAGTATTTT
TRBD1	NA	TRBJ2-1	TRBV2	CASFPGTGFYNEQFF	TGTGCCAGCTTTCCCGGGACAGGGTTCTACAATGAGCAGTTCTTC
NA	NA	TRBJ2-7	TRBV20-1	CSGGRGYEQYF	TGCAGTGGGGGAAGGGGCTACGAGCAGTACTTC
TRBD1	NA	TRBJ2-1	TRBV6-4	CASSNRGSYNEQFF	TGTGCCAGCAGCAACAGGGGCTCCTACAATGAGCAGTTCTTC
TRBD2	NA	TRBJ2-3	TRBV5-1	CASSLPIAGGPADTQYF	TGCGCCAGCAGCTTACCAATAGCGGGAGGACCTGCAGATACGCAGTATTTT
TRBD1	NA	TRBJ1-2	TRBV5-5	CASSLRTGSLYGYTF	TGTGCCAGCAGTTTAAGGACAGGGTCCCTCTATGGCTACACCTTC
NA	few	TRBJ1-1	TRBV3-1	CASSLWSNTEAFF	TGTGCCAGCAGCCTTTGGTCGAACACTGAAGCTTTCTTT
NA	few	TRBJ2-3	TRBV29-1	CSVEEGTDKALTQYF	TGCAGCGTTGAAGAGGGGACGGATAAGGCTCTTACGCAGTATTTT
NA	few	TRBJ1-1	TRBV7-3	CASSLKISGTEAFF	TGTGCCAGCAGCTTAAAGATCAGCGGCACTGAAGCTTTCTTT
TRBD1	few	TRBJ2-3	TRBV11-2	CASSLGTRTGTDTQYF	TGTGCCAGCAGCTTAGGGACCCGGACAGGGACAGATACGCAGTATTTT
TRBD1	NA	TRBJ2-5	TRBV20-1	CSAKDKGALQETQYF	TGCAGTGCTAAAGACAAGGGGGCTCTCCAAGAGACCCAGTACTTC
NA	many	TRBJ2-1	TRBV7-2	CASSLGLDMNEQFF	TGTGCCAGCAGCTTGGGACTCGACATGAATGAGCAGTTCTTC
NA	NA	TRBJ1-1	TRBV7-9	CASGLGNTEAFF	TGTGCCAGCGGACTGGGGAACACTGAAGCTTTCTTT